This T cell receptor beta chain originates from a study of T cell repertoires in cytomegalovirus infection. This clonotype was found many times. Trimming cost V 3 bases and J 0 bases, with 6 bases left between them. Germline V gene lookup returns CDR1 SEHNR and CDR2 FQNEAQ (reference sequence). The CDR3 length is 14 residues. TCRdb fed the reads into MiXCR, producing one record per CDR3 protein. The sample shows 740,000 or so distinct CDR3 sequences, roughly a third of them seen only once. V usage is TRBV7-9 and J usage is TRBJ2-1; D is ambiguous. This TCR was recovered from a human donor in good health (CMV status not recorded). Some clones in this sample may be carry-over from other donors' samples. Sequencing was done on a sample of PBMCs. The CDR3 bases are TGTGCCAGCAGCTTGGATGACTCCTACAATGAGCAGTTCTTC. Translated: CASSLDDSYNEQFF. Looking up the rest from reference TRBV7-9 and TRBJ2-1 gives the full variable domain: DTGVSQNPRHKITKRGQNVTFRCDPISEHNRLYWYRQTLGQGPEFLTYFQNEAQLEKSRLLSDRFSAERPKGSFSTLEIQRTEQGDSAMYLCASSLDDSYNEQFFGPGTRLTVL.